This TCR beta chain was identified during a study of Graves' ophthalmopathy and Graves' hyperthyroidism. This clonotype came up many times. Amplification of TCR beta CDR3 regions used RNA transcripts. The authors performed first-round RT-PCR with HTBI primers and then a second-round multiplex PCR. TCRdb reanalysed the multiplex PCR reads using MiXCR and keeps one entry per CDR3 protein. The data contain almost 750,000 distinct CDR3 sequences, about 44% of them singletons. V lost 6 bases, J lost 3 bases, and 18 bases lay in between. The CDR3 is 15 residues long. CDR1 is MNHNY, CDR2 SVGAGI, per germline (reference sequence).

The chain has TRBV6-6 and TRBJ2-7; D is perhaps TRBD2 (6 bases). The specimen was peripheral blood. The receptor was derived from an adult man with Graves' ophthalmopathy. The CDR3 DNA sequence: TGTGCCAGCAGAACCATCGGGAGTTCCGTCTACGAGCAGTACTTC. This codes for CASRTIGSSVYEQYF.